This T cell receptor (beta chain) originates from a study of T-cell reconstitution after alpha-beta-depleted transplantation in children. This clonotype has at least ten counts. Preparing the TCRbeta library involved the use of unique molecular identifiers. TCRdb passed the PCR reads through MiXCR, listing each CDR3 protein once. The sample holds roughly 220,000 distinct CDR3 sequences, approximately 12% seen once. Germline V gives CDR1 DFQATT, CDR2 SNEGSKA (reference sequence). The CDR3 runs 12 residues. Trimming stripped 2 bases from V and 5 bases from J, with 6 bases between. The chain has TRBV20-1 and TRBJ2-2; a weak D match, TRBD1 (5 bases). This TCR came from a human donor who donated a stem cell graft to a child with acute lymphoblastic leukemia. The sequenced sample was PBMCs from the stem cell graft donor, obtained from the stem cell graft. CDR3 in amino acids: CSARSGTGELFF. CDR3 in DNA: TGCAGTGCTAGATCAGGGACCGGGGAGCTGTTTTTT.